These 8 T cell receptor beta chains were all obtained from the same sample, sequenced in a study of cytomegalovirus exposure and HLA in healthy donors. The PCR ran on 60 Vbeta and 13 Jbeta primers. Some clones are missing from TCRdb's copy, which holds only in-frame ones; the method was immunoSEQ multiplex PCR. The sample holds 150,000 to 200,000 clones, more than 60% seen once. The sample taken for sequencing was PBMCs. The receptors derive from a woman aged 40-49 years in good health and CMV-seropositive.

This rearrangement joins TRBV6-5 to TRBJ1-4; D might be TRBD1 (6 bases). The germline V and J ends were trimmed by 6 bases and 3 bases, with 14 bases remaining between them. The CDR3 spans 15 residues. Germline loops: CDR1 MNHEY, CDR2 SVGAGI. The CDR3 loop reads CASRPSGVANEKLFF. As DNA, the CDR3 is TGTGCCAGCAGACCTTCAGGGGTGGCTAATGAAAAACTGTTTTTT.

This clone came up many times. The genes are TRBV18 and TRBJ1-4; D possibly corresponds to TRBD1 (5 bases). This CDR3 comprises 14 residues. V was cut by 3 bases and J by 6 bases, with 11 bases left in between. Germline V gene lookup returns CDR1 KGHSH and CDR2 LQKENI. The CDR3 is CASSPQGGYEKLFF. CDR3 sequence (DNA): TGTGCCAGCTCACCCCAGGGAGGATATGAAAAACTGTTTTTT.

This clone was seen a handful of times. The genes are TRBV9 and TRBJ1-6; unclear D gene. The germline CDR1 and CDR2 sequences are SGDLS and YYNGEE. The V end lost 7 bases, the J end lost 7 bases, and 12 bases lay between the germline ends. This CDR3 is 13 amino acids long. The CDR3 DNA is TGTGCCAGCTCCGGAGGAGAAAATTCACCCCTCCACTTT. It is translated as CASSGGENSPLHF. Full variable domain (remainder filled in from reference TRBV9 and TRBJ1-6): DSGVTQTPKHLITATGQRVTLRCSPRSGDLSVYWYQQSLDQGLQFLIQYYNGEERAKGNILERFSAQQFPDLHSELNLSSLELGDSALYFCASSGGENSPLHFGNGTRLTVT.

The CDR3 sequence is CASSPSPLSGTLLGEQYF. CDR3 bases: TGTGCCAGCAGCCCATCGCCGTTATCCGGGACTTTACTTGGAGAGCAGTACTTC. This chain joins TRBV13 and TRBJ2-5; TRBD2 might be the D (6 bases). The germline V and J ends were trimmed by 5 bases and 11 bases, with 33 bases remaining between them. This CDR3 is built from 18 residues. CDR1 and CDR2 (germline): PRHDT, FYEKMQ (reference sequence).

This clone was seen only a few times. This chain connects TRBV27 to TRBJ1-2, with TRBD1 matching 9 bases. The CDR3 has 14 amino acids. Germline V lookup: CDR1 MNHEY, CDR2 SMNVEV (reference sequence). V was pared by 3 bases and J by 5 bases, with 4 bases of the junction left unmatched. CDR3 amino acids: CASSFSGQGYGYTF. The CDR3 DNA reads TGTGCCAGCAGTTTTAGTGGACAGGGGTATGGCTACACCTTC.

In DNA form, the CDR3 reads TGTGCCAGCAGCCAAGATGGTAGGACTAGCGGGGGGATTAGGGGCACAGATACGCAGTATTTT. Protein product: CASSQDGRTSGGIRGTDTQYF. The chain has TRBV4-2 and TRBJ2-3; 14 nucleotides agree with TRBD2. The J segment lost 1 base and the V segment lost 0 bases, leaving 12 bases of the junction unmatched. The V gene's germline CDR1 is LGHNA and CDR2 YNFKEQ. This CDR3 comprises 21 residues.

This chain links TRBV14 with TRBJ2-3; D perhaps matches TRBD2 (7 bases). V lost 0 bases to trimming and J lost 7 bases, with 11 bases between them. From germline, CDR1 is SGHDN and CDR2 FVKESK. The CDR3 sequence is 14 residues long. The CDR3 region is CASSQDRGANTQYF. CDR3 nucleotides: TGTGCCAGCAGCCAAGATCGGGGGGCAAATACGCAGTATTTT. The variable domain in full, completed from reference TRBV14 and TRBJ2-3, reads EAGVTQFPSHSVIEKGQTVTLRCDPISGHDNLYWYRRVMGKEIKFLLHFVKESKQDESGMPNNRFLAERTGGTYSTLKVQPAELEDSGVYFCASSQDRGANTQYFGPGTRLTVL.

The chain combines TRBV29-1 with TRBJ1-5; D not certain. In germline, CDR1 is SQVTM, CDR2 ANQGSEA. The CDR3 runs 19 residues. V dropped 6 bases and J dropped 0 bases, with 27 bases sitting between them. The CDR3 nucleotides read TGCAGCGTCCAACTCAGCGGTTACGGGGTTCTCAATAGCAATCAGCCCCAGCATTTT. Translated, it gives CSVQLSGYGVLNSNQPQHF.